These 24 T cell receptor beta chains came from one sample sequenced in a study of blood T cell repertoires in COVID-19. Sequencing used immunoSEQ multiplex PCR; TCRdb keeps in-frame clones, though not all of them. The sample carries just over 50,000 clones, roughly 87% recorded once. The sequencing sample was made of peripheral blood. The source is a human donor with active COVID-19. The donor label of this sample is uncertain.

The table lists this clone with a count of one. The V gene is TRBV6-2 or TRBV6-3, the J gene TRBJ2-3; the match to TRBD1 covers 8 bases. Germline trimming cut 5 bases from V and 4 bases from J; bases unmatched to any gene: 5. The germline V gene has CDR1 MNHEY and CDR2 SVGEGT. The CDR3 totals 14 residues. The CDR3 spells CASSKTGEADTQYF. The DNA for the CDR3 is TGTGCCAGCAGTAAGACAGGGGAGGCAGATACGCAGTATTTT.

The J gene is TRBJ2-7, the V gene TRBV7-2; TRBD2 matches 12 bases. CDR1 and CDR2 from the germline V gene are SGHTA and FQGNSA. The CDR3 runs to 16 residues. V lost 1 base and J lost 6; bases outside the gene matches: 7. The CDR3 nucleotides read TGTGCCAGCAGCTTAGGAGTCCGGACTAGCGGGGCCGAGCAGTACTTC. The encoded protein is CASSLGVRTSGAEQYF.

J is TRBJ1-5 and V is TRBV19; 8 bases are a match to TRBD1. CDR3 length: 14 residues. With V trimmed by 7 bases and J by 3 bases, 5 bases remained unmatched. Germline V gene sequence: CDR1 LNHDA, CDR2 SQIVND (reference sequence). CDR3 sequence: CASNGDRYNQPQHF. DNA of the CDR3: TGTGCCAGTAATGGGGACAGGTACAATCAGCCCCAGCATTTT.

This clone rates as medium-sized. The chain uses TRBV18 and TRBJ2-7; D perhaps matches TRBD2 (5 bases). This CDR3 is built from 14 residues. The V gene's germline CDR1 is KGHSH and CDR2 LQKENI. V was clipped by 3 bases and J by 3 bases, with 12 bases between them. Here the CDR3 DNA reads TGTGCCAGCTCACCGCCTGGGAGTGACTACGAGCAGTACTTC. This codes for CASSPPGSDYEQYF.

V usage is TRBV4-1 and J usage is TRBJ2-5; 10 nucleotides match TRBD1. V was clipped by 5 bases and J by 5 bases; unmatched bases: 8. CDR1 is MGHRA and CDR2 is YSYEKL in the germline V gene. The CDR3 spans 15 residues. The CDR3: CASSTGTGVFETQYF. CDR3 nucleotides: TGCGCCAGCAGCACCGGGACAGGGGTTTTCGAGACCCAGTACTTC.

J is TRBJ1-6 and V is TRBV7-9, with 7 bases matching TRBD1. The V and J ends lost 6 bases and 7 bases, in that order; junction bases with no gene match: 9. Germline assignment: CDR1 SEHNR and CDR2 FQNEAQ (reference sequence). This CDR3 has 15 amino acids. CDR3 in amino acids: CASSIMGDSNSPLHF. The CDR3 DNA is TGTGCCAGCAGTATAATGGGGGACAGCAATTCACCCCTCCACTTT. Combining the CDR3 with reference TRBV7-9 and TRBJ1-6 gives the whole variable domain DTGVSQNPRHKITKRGQNVTFRCDPISEHNRLYWYRQTLGQGPEFLTYFQNEAQLEKSRLLSDRFSAERPKGSFSTLEIQRTEQGDSAMYLCASSIMGDSNSPLHFGNGTRLTVT.

The chain couples TRBV7-2 to TRBJ2-1; 7 bases match TRBD2. Trimming took 8 bases from V and 2 from J; bases not matched to a gene: 6. This CDR3 comprises 14 residues. Germline assignment: CDR1 SGHTA and CDR2 FQGNSA. CDR3 amino acids: CASAVGGAYNEQFF. The CDR3 coding sequence is TGTGCCAGCGCGGTTGGGGGGGCCTACAATGAGCAGTTCTTC. The whole variable domain, remainder taken from reference TRBV7-2 and TRBJ2-1, is GAGVSQSPSNKVTEKGKDVELRCDPISGHTALYWYRQSLGQGLEFLIYFQGNSAPDKSGLPSDRFSAERTGGSVSTLTIQRTQQEDSAVYLCASAVGGAYNEQFFGPGTRLTVL.

The chain recombines TRBV6-4 with TRBJ1-1; D gene unclear. CDR1 and CDR2 (germline): MRHNA, SNTAGT. There are 13 residues in the CDR3. V lost 6 bases and J lost 2, with 10 bases in between. CDR3 nucleotide sequence: TGTGCCAGCAGAGCCCAACCCAACACTGAAGCTTTCTTT. It encodes CASRAQPNTEAFF.

The chain joins TRBV7-8 to TRBJ2-7; 7 bases agree with TRBD1. Germline lookup yields CDR1 SGHVS and CDR2 FQNEAQ. The ends lost 5 bases at V and 4 bases at J; junction bases unmatched: 11. The CDR3 is 15 amino acids. In DNA form, the CDR3 reads TGTGCCAGCAGCCGAGCCCCGGGACAGCGGTACGAGCAGTACTTC. Protein sequence: CASSRAPGQRYEQYF.

V is TRBV4-2 and J is TRBJ1-3; 7 bases map to TRBD1. In germline, CDR1 is LGHNA, CDR2 YNFKEQ. There are 18 residues in the CDR3. Unmatched junction bases numbered 13, after V lost 3 bases and J lost 2 bases. The CDR3 is CASSHRQGVGSAGNTIYF. The DNA for the CDR3 is TGTGCCAGCAGCCATAGACAGGGCGTCGGTTCGGCTGGAAACACCATATATTTT.

This chain links TRBV6-5 with TRBJ2-1; TRBD1 matches at 9 bases. V shed 0 bases and J 8 bases; nucleotides not matched to a gene: 8. Germline V CDR1 and CDR2: MNHEY, SVGAGI. The CDR3 has 16 residues. In nucleotides, the CDR3 is TGTGCCAGCAGTTACTCGTCCGGGACAGGGATCCATGAGCAGTTCTTC. Its translation is CASSYSSGTGIHEQFF.

This clone has a single count. This chain's CDR3 is CASSPRRQMNTEAFF. CDR3 sequence (DNA): TGTGCCAGCAGCCCCCGACGACAGATGAACACTGAAGCTTTCTTT. The chain links TRBV9 to TRBJ1-1, with D possibly matching TRBD1 (5 bases). The CDR3 is 15 amino acids. With 4 bases removed from V and 0 bases from J, the gap between germline ends came to 13 bases. From germline, CDR1 is SGDLS and CDR2 YYNGEE.

The CDR3, as DNA: TGTGCCAGCAGCTTAGATATCTGGGGGACAGTAGACCAAGAGACCCAGTACTTC. Amino acids: CASSLDIWGTVDQETQYF. The chain links TRBV11-2 to TRBJ2-5; 7 nucleotides line up with TRBD1. The CDR3 runs 18 residues. Trimming at V came to 0 bases and at J to 0 bases, leaving 10 bases not matched to a gene. Looked up from germline, CDR1 is SGHAT and CDR2 is FQNNGV.

This clone was detected a few times. The chain recombines TRBV3-1 (or the pseudogene TRBV3-2) with TRBJ2-7; D unresolved. This CDR3 spans 11 amino acids. Germline lookup yields CDR1 LGHDT and CDR2 YNNKEL (reference sequence). V was pared by 1 base and J by 7 bases, with 5 bases between. The CDR3 loop is CASSQVYEQYF. The CDR3 nucleotides are TGTGCCAGCAGCCAAGTGTATGAGCAGTACTTC.

The rearrangement joins TRBV5-8 to TRBJ2-2; 10 bases align to TRBD2. Unmatched junction bases numbered 7, after V lost 4 bases and J lost 7 bases. CDR1 is SGHTS, CDR2 YDEGEE, per germline. The CDR3 has 15 amino acids. The CDR3 protein is CASSGFRTSGGELFF. In DNA form, the CDR3 reads TGTGCCAGCAGCGGGTTTCGGACTAGCGGCGGGGAGCTGTTTTTT.

This clone was detected only once. This chain links TRBV27 with TRBJ1-1; 7 bases agree with TRBD1. The CDR3 runs 15 residues. The V gene end was trimmed by 1 base and the J gene end by 1 base; junction bases not matched to a gene: 3. The germline V gene has CDR1 MNHEY and CDR2 SMNVEV (reference sequence). CDR3 in amino acids: CASSLLDRKNTEAFF. DNA of the CDR3: TGTGCCAGCAGTTTATTGGACAGGAAGAACACTGAAGCTTTCTTT.

This sequence joins TRBV5-1 and TRBJ2-1, with 11 bases that match TRBD2. The CDR3 extends over 15 amino acids. Germline V gives CDR1 SGHRS, CDR2 YFSETQ. The trim removed 4 bases at V and 6 bases at J, leaving 6 bases unmatched. CDR3 nucleotides: TGCGCCAGCAGCACAACTAGCGGGGGCACCAATGAGCAGTTCTTC. Translating it yields CASSTTSGGTNEQFF.

The chain recombines TRBV11-3 with TRBJ2-7, with 7 bases identical to TRBD1. This CDR3 contains 15 residues. Germline V gene data show CDR1 as SGHNT and CDR2 as YENEEA. After removal of 5 bases from V and 5 bases from J, the junction contained 12 bases not matched to a gene. The CDR3 nucleotides are TGTGCCAGCAGCAAGGGGACGACAGGGATCCACGAGCAGTACTTC. Residues: CASSKGTTGIHEQYF.

This clone was seen a handful of times. The chain uses TRBV15 and TRBJ1-5; D not resolved. The CDR3 is 12 amino acids. The germline V and J ends were trimmed by 2 bases and 4 bases, with 3 bases remaining between them. From germline, CDR1 is LNHNV and CDR2 YYDKDF (reference sequence). The CDR3 here is CATSRPNQPQHF. In nucleotides, the CDR3 is TGTGCCACCAGCAGACCTAATCAGCCCCAGCATTTT.

The rearrangement joins TRBV29-1 to TRBJ1-1; TRBD1 might be the D (5 bases). Germline V gene sequence: CDR1 SQVTM, CDR2 ANQGSEA. Trimming took 7 bases from V and 8 from J, leaving 17 bases between them. This CDR3 has 12 residues. The CDR3 region has the DNA TGCAGCGCCCTAAATGGGGGGTCCGAAGCTTTCTTT. Translated: CSALNGGSEAFF.

This chain uses TRBV19 with TRBJ2-2; 7 bases match TRBD1. The CDR3 is 15 amino acids. CDR1 and CDR2 (germline): LNHDA, SQIVND (reference sequence). J was trimmed by 0 bases and V by 8 bases; bases with no gene match: 6. DNA of the CDR3: TGTGCCAGTGGAGCCGGGACAGCGAACACCGGGGAGCTGTTTTTT. As protein: CASGAGTANTGELFF.

CDR3 region: CASAGRSNTGELFF. CDR3 bases: TGTGCCAGCGCAGGGAGGTCAAACACCGGGGAGCTGTTTTTT. The genes are TRBV28 and TRBJ2-2, with D tentatively TRBD2 (6 bases). The length of the CDR3 is 14 residues. Germline CDR1 MDHEN, CDR2 SYDVKM. The V end lost 8 bases, the J end lost 2 bases, and 12 bases lay between the germline ends. Full variable domain (outside the CDR3, taken from reference TRBV28 and TRBJ2-2): DVKVTQSSRYLVKRTGEKVFLECVQDMDHENMFWYRQDPGLGLRLIYFSYDVKMKEKGDIPEGYSVSREKKERFSLILESASTNQTSMYLCASAGRSNTGELFFGEGSRLTVL.

V and J are TRBV19 and TRBJ1-6; the D gene is possibly TRBD1 (5 bases). V was trimmed by 7 bases and J by 4 bases, leaving 11 bases between them. CDR1 LNHDA and CDR2 SQIVND come from the germline V gene (reference sequence). The CDR3 spans 14 residues. This CDR3 is CASTGGLYNSPLHF. For the CDR3, the DNA is TGTGCCAGTACCGGGGGACTGTATAATTCACCCCTCCACTTT.

In its sample, this clone was seen a few times. An end of the junction differs from the germline gene, which may be a read error. The genes are TRBV18 and TRBJ1-5, with TRBD1 matching over 8 bases. Germline V CDR1 and CDR2: KGHSH, LQKENI. The CDR3 has 13 amino acids. In nucleotides, the CDR3 is TGTGCCAGCTCCCCACAGGGGGATCAGCCCCAGCATTTT. Amino acids: CASSPQGDQPQHF. The full variable domain, its missing parts supplied by reference TRBV18 and TRBJ1-5, is NAGVMQNPRHLVRRRGQEARLRCSPMKGHSHVYWYRQLPEEGLKFMVYLQKENIIDESGMPKERFSAEFPKEGPSILRIQQVVRGDSAAYFCASSPQGDQPQHFGDGTRLSIL.